This T cell receptor (beta chain) emerged from a study of response to subunit inactivated influenza vaccine. The CDR3 runs to 15 residues. Per the germline V gene, CDR1 is SEHNR and CDR2 is FQNEAQ (reference sequence). Trimming removed 4 bases at V and 2 bases at J, with 14 bases between. MiXCR was run by TCRdb on the RT-PCR reads, yielding one entry per CDR3 protein. The sample includes hundreds of thousands of distinct CDR3 sequences, 16% of them seen just once. The TCR was taken from a man aged 50 to 75 who received an inactivated influenza vaccine. The sequencing here drew on CD4+ T cells sorted from PBMCs, taken less than 25 months after vaccination. The chain carries TRBV7-9 and TRBJ1-2; D not certain. The CDR3 protein is CASSSRVLENYGYTF. In nucleotides, the CDR3 is TGTGCCAGCAGCTCGCGGGTCCTGGAGAACTATGGCTACACCTTC.